These 30 T cell receptor beta chains were sequenced from one sample in a study of OX40 agonist ivuxolimab in advanced cancers. Some clones are missing from TCRdb's copy, which holds only in-frame ones; the method was immunoSEQ multiplex PCR. The data show 65,000 to 70,000 clones, about nine tenths seen once. The starting material was CD4+ or CD8+ T cells sorted from blood, obtained in a trial of the OX40 agonist ivuxolimab. The receptors were sampled from an adult with an advanced solid tumor such as melanoma, head and neck, liver or kidney cancer.

The chain carries TRBV7-9 and TRBJ1-4; D is perhaps TRBD1 (5 bases). This CDR3 is built from 16 residues. Trimming left V 1 base short and J 6 bases short, with 15 bases between. Germline CDR1 SEHNR, CDR2 FQNEAQ (reference sequence). In DNA, the CDR3 is TGTGCCAGCAGCTTAGATGCAGGGTCTAGGGATGAAAAACTGTTTTTT. Translated, it gives CASSLDAGSRDEKLFF.

V is TRBV2 and J is TRBJ2-6, with TRBD2 identical over 13 bases. The germline V gene has CDR1 SNHLY and CDR2 FYNNEI. CDR3 length equals 18 residues. V was clipped by 4 bases and J by 4 bases; unmatched bases: 7. The CDR3 coding sequence is TGTGCCAGCAGTGTACTAGCGGGGGGGCCAGGAGGGGCCAACGTCCTGACTTTC. As protein: CASSVLAGGPGGANVLTF.

V gene TRBV25-1 combines with J gene TRBJ2-7; maybe TRBD2 (6 bases). Trimming cost V 1 base and J 3 bases, with 13 bases left between them. Germline V gives CDR1 MGHDK, CDR2 SYGVNS. The CDR3 has 15 amino acids. This chain's CDR3 is CASSEWSTGVYEQYF. DNA for the CDR3: TGTGCCAGCAGTGAATGGTCAACGGGAGTCTACGAGCAGTACTTC.

The chain joins TRBV18 to TRBJ1-1; TRBD1 might be the D (6 bases). The germline V and J ends were trimmed by 4 bases and 0 bases, with 18 bases remaining between them. This CDR3 spans 17 amino acids. The V gene's germline CDR1 is KGHSH and CDR2 LQKENI. CDR3 sequence: CASSQGGGPRLNTEAFF. The DNA of the CDR3 is TGTGCCAGCTCACAGGGTGGGGGGCCGAGGCTGAACACTGAAGCTTTCTTT.

Remarks on this clone: A junction end diverges from the germline sequence, so it may reflect a read error. This chain joins TRBV7-9 and TRBJ1-3, with D perhaps TRBD1 (5 bases). Germline CDR1 and CDR2: SEHNR and FQNEAQ (reference sequence). The CDR3 spans 16 residues. The CDR3 protein is CASSLSVGAAGTTIYF. DNA of the CDR3: TGTGCCAGCAGCTTATCGGTCGGGGCGGCTGGAACCACCATATATTTT.

The V and J genes are TRBV29-1 and TRBJ2-1; D perhaps matches TRBD1 (6 bases). Germline CDR1 and CDR2: SQVTM and ANQGSEA. This CDR3 contains 16 residues. V was pared by 6 bases and J by 3 bases, with 21 bases between. The CDR3 DNA reads TGCAGCGTCCCTTCAGGGCAAGGGACAAGCTACAATGAGCAGTTCTTC. Protein sequence: CSVPSGQGTSYNEQFF.

This clone was detected a few times. The chain recombines TRBV27 with TRBJ2-3, with D possibly being TRBD2 (5 bases). V gave up 8 bases and J gave up 0 bases, with 15 bases separating them. In germline, CDR1 is MNHEY, CDR2 SMNVEV (reference sequence). CDR3 size: 15 residues. Here the CDR3 DNA reads TGTGCCAGCGTTGACTATGGTGACAGCACAGATACGCAGTATTTT. Translation: CASVDYGDSTDTQYF.

The chain employs TRBV19 and TRBJ1-5; 8 bases line up with TRBD1. Germline V gives CDR1 LNHDA, CDR2 SQIVND (reference sequence). The CDR3 sequence is 16 residues long. Trimming at V came to 4 bases and at J to 0 bases, leaving 5 bases not matched to a gene. The DNA for the CDR3 is TGTGCCAGTAGTAATGCTGGACAGGGTAGCAATCAGCCCCAGCATTTT. Translating gives CASSNAGQGSNQPQHF.

This clone appeared once. The J gene is TRBJ1-6, the V gene TRBV28; 8 bases are a match to TRBD1. The V gene end was trimmed by 4 bases and the J gene end by 7 bases; junction bases not matched to a gene: 6. The CDR3 is 15 residues long. Germline values: CDR1 MDHEN, CDR2 SYDVKM. Written as DNA, the CDR3 is TGTGCCAGCAGTTCCGCCGCAGGGGGCAATTCACCCCTCCACTTT. Encoded protein: CASSSAAGGNSPLHF.

The rearrangement uses TRBV11-3 and TRBJ2-3; D possibly corresponds to TRBD2 (6 bases). The CDR3 is made up of 14 amino acids. Trimming left V 1 base short and J 4 bases short, with 9 bases between. Germline assignment: CDR1 SGHNT and CDR2 YENEEA. The CDR3 loop reads CASSLVRGADTQYF. DNA of the CDR3: TGTGCCAGCAGCTTAGTGCGGGGAGCAGATACGCAGTATTTT.

The J gene is TRBJ2-1, the V gene TRBV30; 11 nucleotides match TRBD2. The CDR3 extends over 17 amino acids. J was trimmed by 2 bases and V by 2 bases; bases with no gene match: 8. Germline assignment: CDR1 GTSNPN and CDR2 SVGIG (reference sequence). CDR3 DNA: TGTGCCTGGAGTACTTACCTGACTAGCGGGACCTACAATGAGCAGTTCTTC. Amino acids: CAWSTYLTSGTYNEQFF.

The CDR3 region has the DNA TGTGCCAGCAGCCCTAATATTGTTATGGGGTCAGATACGCAGTATTTT. Amino acid sequence: CASSPNIVMGSDTQYF. The chain employs TRBV7-8 and TRBJ2-3; D call uncertain. CDR3 size: 16 residues. V was shortened by 5 bases and J by 4 bases, with 19 bases between the two germline ends. Germline CDR1 reads SGHVS; CDR2 reads FQNEAQ.

The J gene is TRBJ2-7, the V gene TRBV7-6, with 7 bases aligning to TRBD1. Germline V CDR1 and CDR2: SGHVS, FNYEAQ. This CDR3 is 14 amino acids long. The V gene end was trimmed by 6 bases and the J gene end by 2 bases; junction bases not matched to a gene: 7. The CDR3 coding sequence is TGTGCCAGCAGTCCGGGGACAGAAGCCTACGAGCAGTACTTC. Translated, it gives CASSPGTEAYEQYF.

The genes are TRBV14 and TRBJ1-4; D possibly corresponds to TRBD1 (5 bases). The CDR3 length is 17 residues. CDR1 SGHDN and CDR2 FVKESK come from the germline V gene. Trimming left V 4 bases short and J 7 bases short, with 22 bases between. This CDR3 reads CASSLPRRGPLGEKLFF. The CDR3 bases are TGTGCCAGCAGCCTACCCCGGAGGGGACCCCTGGGTGAAAAACTGTTTTTT. Supplemented by reference TRBV14 and TRBJ1-4, the full variable domain reads EAGVTQFPSHSVIEKGQTVTLRCDPISGHDNLYWYRRVMGKEIKFLLHFVKESKQDESGMPNNRFLAERTGGTYSTLKVQPAELEDSGVYFCASSLPRRGPLGEKLFFGSGTQLSVL.

This sequence joins TRBV28 and TRBJ2-7, with 9 bases matching TRBD1. V gave up 5 bases and J gave up 1 base; unmatched junction bases: 3. Per germline, CDR1 MDHEN and CDR2 SYDVKM. The CDR3 runs 14 residues. CDR3 in amino acids: CASSGTGLSYEQYF. The CDR3 DNA reads TGTGCCAGCAGTGGGACAGGGTTGTCCTACGAGCAGTACTTC.

This CDR3 reads CASSLGREGGNEQFF. Written as DNA, the CDR3 is TGTGCCAGCAGCTTAGGACGGGAGGGCGGTAATGAGCAGTTCTTC. The V call is TRBV7-9, the J call TRBJ2-1; 8 bases fit TRBD2. The CDR3 sequence is 15 residues long. Germline lookup yields CDR1 SEHNR and CDR2 FQNEAQ (reference sequence). J lost 7 bases, V lost 1 base, and 6 bases had no gene match.

The V and J genes are TRBV19 and TRBJ1-1; D ambiguous. The CDR3 sequence is 16 residues long. Germline-derived CDR1 and CDR2 are LNHDA and SQIVND (reference sequence). Trimming pared 4 bases from V and 3 bases from J, leaving 18 bases between. DNA for the CDR3: TGTGCCAGTAGTACCCGGGAAGGGCTTAAGGACACTGAAGCTTTCTTT. Encoded protein: CASSTREGLKDTEAFF.

J is TRBJ2-5 and V is TRBV19, with TRBD2 matching 9 bases. The CDR3 length is 18 residues. J gave up 5 bases and V 4 bases, and 17 bases lay outside the gene matches. Germline loops: CDR1 LNHDA, CDR2 SQIVND (reference sequence). CDR3: CASSKLAGAGGPRETQYF. The CDR3 DNA reads TGTGCCAGTAGTAAGTTGGCCGGAGCGGGGGGCCCTCGGGAGACCCAGTACTTC.

V is TRBV5-4 and J is TRBJ1-1; 7 positions match TRBD1. The CDR3 totals 14 residues. CDR1 SGHNT and CDR2 YYREEE come from the germline V gene (reference sequence). V gave up 4 bases and J gave up 1 base; unmatched junction bases: 4. The CDR3 here is CASSRQGANTEAFF. CDR3 sequence (DNA): TGTGCCAGCAGCCGACAGGGCGCGAACACTGAAGCTTTCTTT. The complete variable domain, with remaining parts taken from reference TRBV5-4 and TRBJ1-1, reads ETGVTQSPTHLIKTRGQQVTLRCSSQSGHNTVSWYQQALGQGPQFIFQYYREEENGRGNFPPRFSGLQFPNYSSELNVNALELDDSALYLCASSRQGANTEAFFGQGTRLTVV.

The rearrangement uses TRBV28 and TRBJ1-2, with TRBD1 matching over 11 bases. The CDR3 has 15 amino acids. Germline V gene sequence: CDR1 MDHEN, CDR2 SYDVKM. V lost 5 bases, J lost 8 bases, and 10 bases stayed unmatched. The CDR3 DNA reads as TGTGCCAGCAGTAGCCGGGACAGGGGGGCGGGCGGCTACACCTTC. Its protein is CASSSRDRGAGGYTF.

The sample holds a few counts of this clone. This chain joins TRBV6-1 and TRBJ2-7; 8 bases align to TRBD2. This CDR3 is 15 amino acids long. Trimming took 1 base from V and 3 from J; bases not matched to a gene: 5. CDR1 MNHNS and CDR2 SASEGT come from the germline V gene. CDR3 sequence: CASSEGAGGYYEQYF. The CDR3 DNA reads as TGTGCCAGCAGTGAAGGGGCGGGGGGATACTACGAGCAGTACTTC.

The genes are TRBV29-1 and TRBJ1-1, with D perhaps TRBD1 (5 bases). Germline lookup yields CDR1 SQVTM and CDR2 ANQGSEA. V was shortened by 7 bases and J by 0 bases, with 12 bases between the two germline ends. This CDR3 contains 13 residues. The CDR3 nucleotides read TGCAGCGCCCGTCCAGGGTTGAACACTGAAGCTTTCTTT. Translation: CSARPGLNTEAFF.

The chain joins TRBV6-4 to TRBJ2-3; 9 bases are shared with TRBD2. V was clipped by 6 bases and J by 6 bases; unmatched bases: 22. This CDR3 is 19 amino acids long. Germline V CDR1 and CDR2: MRHNA, SNTAGT. CDR3 coding DNA: TGTGCCAGCAGCCTACAACCGGGACTAGCAGGAGCGTTTCCGGATACGCAGTATTTT. It translates to CASSLQPGLAGAFPDTQYF.

This chain links TRBV28 with TRBJ1-2; TRBD1 matches 7 bases. J lost 4 bases, V lost 5 bases, and 4 bases had no gene match. CDR1 and CDR2 (germline): MDHEN, SYDVKM. The CDR3 spans 13 residues. CDR3 in amino acids: CASSLDRAYGYTF. DNA of the CDR3: TGTGCCAGCAGTCTAGACAGGGCCTATGGCTACACCTTC.

The sample holds one count of this clone. This rearrangement joins TRBV19 to TRBJ1-5; unclear D gene. This CDR3 has 13 residues. Per the germline V gene, CDR1 is LNHDA and CDR2 is SQIVND (reference sequence). V was trimmed by 3 bases and J by 4 bases, leaving 7 bases between them. The CDR3 here is CASSIKENQPQHF. In DNA, the CDR3 is TGTGCCAGTAGTATTAAGGAAAATCAGCCCCAGCATTTT. Complete variable domain (other parts from reference TRBV19 and TRBJ1-5): DGGITQSPKYLFRKEGQNVTLSCEQNLNHDAMYWYRQDPGQGLRLIYYSQIVNDFQKGDIAEGYSVSREKKESFPLTVTSAQKNPTAFYLCASSIKENQPQHFGDGTRLSIL.

This clone has a handful of counts. This chain connects TRBV9 to TRBJ2-2, with 12 bases aligning to TRBD2. Per germline, CDR1 SGDLS and CDR2 YYNGEE. This CDR3 has 16 residues. J lost 4 bases, V lost 4 bases, and 5 bases had no gene match. The CDR3 coding sequence is TGTGCCAGCAGCCTAGCGGGGGGGCTCGGCACCGGGGAGCTGTTTTTT. Protein sequence: CASSLAGGLGTGELFF.

This chain joins TRBV6-1 and TRBJ2-7, with D perhaps matching TRBD1 or TRBD2 (6 bases each). The CDR3 has 15 residues. The V gene's germline CDR1 is MNHNS and CDR2 SASEGT. Trimming took 5 bases from V and 2 from J, leaving 16 bases between them. The CDR3 is CASSRETGSPYEQYF. As DNA, the CDR3 is TGTGCCAGCAGTCGGGAGACAGGTTCACCCTACGAGCAGTACTTC.

The chain is built from TRBV28 and TRBJ2-7; perhaps TRBD1 as D (5 bases). V was cut by 4 bases and J by 7 bases, with 11 bases left in between. This CDR3 is 12 amino acids long. Germline CDR1 reads MDHEN; CDR2 reads SYDVKM. CDR3 in amino acids: CASSWAGLEQYF. CDR3 DNA: TGTGCCAGCAGTTGGGCAGGGCTTGAGCAGTACTTC. Filled out from reference TRBV28 and TRBJ2-7, the complete variable domain reads DVKVTQSSRYLVKRTGEKVFLECVQDMDHENMFWYRQDPGLGLRLIYFSYDVKMKEKGDIPEGYSVSREKKERFSLILESASTNQTSMYLCASSWAGLEQYFGPGTRLTVT.

This rearrangement joins TRBV18 to TRBJ2-3, with a tentative D call TRBD2 (5 bases). Germline V gene lookup returns CDR1 KGHSH and CDR2 LQKENI. V was shortened by 3 bases and J by 2 bases, with 9 bases between the two germline ends. The CDR3 is made up of 14 amino acids. The CDR3 protein is CASSPRRDTDTQYF. CDR3 sequence (DNA): TGTGCCAGCTCACCGCGACGGGACACAGATACGCAGTATTTT.

The chain couples TRBV27 to TRBJ1-2; 8 bases fit TRBD1. Germline CDR1 is MNHEY and CDR2 is SMNVEV (reference sequence). This CDR3 has 14 amino acids. With 5 bases clipped from V and 3 bases from J, the junction kept 5 bases outside the gene matches. CDR3 in DNA: TGTGCCAGCAGTCGGACAGGGAACTACTATGGCTACACCTTC. Translated: CASSRTGNYYGYTF.